This T cell receptor (beta chain) was recovered during a study of cytomegalovirus exposure and HLA in healthy donors (dated 2017 in TCRdb). Describing the broader study: An earlier analysis of approximately 590 of the donors reported 250 to 300 Gb of sequence data and around 120 million unique TCR beta sequences from about 200 million T cells. Roughly 310 gigabases of sequencing data and around 87 million unique TCR sequences were included in an early release covering roughly 700 HLA-typed donors. Among the approximately 400 genotyped donors, about 83% belonged to the genetic ancestry cluster associated with self-reported Caucasian donors. The study was designed to test whether signatures of past pathogen exposure could be identified by cataloging public T cell receptors. Using immunosequencing, the study profiled T cell repertoires from 666 subjects and related those repertoires to cytomegalovirus serostatus. Besides the first cohort of 500 to 700 subjects, a separate validation cohort made up of about 120 different subjects was used. To predict cytomegalovirus infection status, the study brought together high-throughput TCR immunosequencing, statistical association of individual TCRs with disease status, and machine learning. A later analysis re-analyzed previously published TCR beta repertoires from roughly 630 donors and added high-resolution HLA genotyping to study TCR occurrence patterns. In the later analysis, no new phenotypic data were used to find candidate immune exposures; instead, reliance was placed on TCR beta sequences and their occurrence across donors. In an earlier analysis of 587 of the donors, high-throughput TCR beta sequencing was used to judge whether each TCR beta V gene segment behaved as functional or pseudogenic. Alongside the repertoire data, information on donor age, sex, ethnicity and CMV serostatus was compiled. Genome-wide SNP genotypes for about 55% of the roughly 670 donors were used in a later genetic analysis, which treated that subset as a discovery cohort. All discovery cohort repertoires had been generated using a single sequencing platform. HLA typing included class I and class II loci at four-digit resolution. Typing coverage varied by locus: about 620-630 donors for A, B, C, DRB1 and DQB1; roughly 500 for DQA1; around 610 for DPA1; approximately 450 for DPB1. Roughly 5 DR-DQ haplotypes were handled as single units for association and clustering because linkage in the cohort was strong. Among a few hundred genotyped donors of the cohort, an average of approximately 240,000 unique TCR beta nucleotide sequences were sequenced per donor, about a sixth of them non-productive. The research as a whole found: Presence/absence analyses assumed roughly uniform sequencing depth across donors, an assumption that may not hold. The classifier was reported to diagnose cytomegalovirus status with high specificity and sensitivity in both the original cohort and the validation cohort. Only TCR beta chains were sequenced in this cohort, and the absence of alpha or paired-chain data limited detectable features. In a later analysis, TCR association rates were found to vary across HLA loci, with the most associated TCRs seen for DRB1 alleles and the fewest for HLA-C alleles. A group of highly shared sequence variants was considered likely to be a technical artifact of the sequencing pipeline. Because HLA typing was missing for some donors at each locus, association tests included only the typed subset. In the study, 164 TCR beta chains were listed as associated with cytomegalovirus. In vitro tests confirmed that three of the cytomegalovirus-associated TCR beta chains recognize cytomegalovirus antigens. According to a later analysis, most CMV-associated TCR beta chains appeared to be HLA-restricted, and the HLA associations seemed to be driven largely by CMV exposure. While some public TCRs were present in many individuals, most TCR sequences turned up only very rarely across donors. In a later genetic analysis, fewer N-insertions in productive TCRs were reported among donors in an Asian-associated ancestry cluster than the roughly 700-donor mean. The authors suggested that the approach could potentially be extended to other disease states and immunological phenotypes. In a later analysis, over 15,000 TCR beta sequences were associated with specific HLA alleles at a false discovery rate of 0.05. Linkage disequilibrium might explain the correlated functional status among segregating V segments, but an unknown experimental factor could not be excluded. Strong co-occurrence of HLA alleles, especially DR and DQ, made assigning TCR associations to individual alleles difficult. Compared with equally common non-associated chains, HLA-associated TCR beta chains in a later analysis were more clonally expanded and had lower generation probabilities. Immune exposure information for the cohort was limited to CMV serostatus. An association between a missense DCLRE1C variant and V-gene and J-gene trimming of TCR beta chains was found in a later genetic analysis and replicated in an independent cohort. A further reported finding was that TCR beta sequences accurately predicted the HLA-A and HLA-B alleles for most subjects in the first cohort. In an earlier analysis of around 600 of the donors, most TCR beta V segments were observed in productive rearrangements about 87% or about 30% of the time, broadly matching IMGT annotations. Around 16 rarely observed V segments, including chromosome 9 orphons, were excluded from the earlier analysis of about 600 of the donors because counts were too low. The 87-base-pair reads could not distinguish some IMGT-functional V segments, including TRBV6-2 and TRBV6-3, so those segments were excluded. A later analysis reported that several top co-occurrence clusters appeared linked to parvovirus B19, influenza, CMV and Epstein-Barr virus.

Receptor libraries were prepared by the immunoSEQ multiplex PCR assay. A mixture of 60 forward primers for TCR Vbeta segments and 13 reverse primers for TCR Jbeta segments was used in the multiplex PCR. Amplification of the CDR3 region of rearranged TCR beta genes was performed with a multiplex PCR assay on genomic DNA. The amplified TCR beta libraries were sequenced on the Illumina HiSeq System as 87-base-pair reads. The authors' pipeline ran thus. In a later analysis, 80 million or so unique TCR beta chains were counted across the 500 to 850 repertoires, and around 10 million of these chains were shared by at least two donors. To remove PCR and sequencing errors, raw reads were error-corrected and collapsed into unique sequences using a nearest-neighbor algorithm that merged closely related sequences. To assign V, D and J gene segments, CDR3 sequences were aligned to IMGT reference sequences. Each retained sequence needed at least a six-nucleotide match to both a V gene segment and a J gene segment. Rearrangements were classified as productive when the CDR3 lacked stop codons and remained in frame with V and J, and all other rearrangements were classified as non-productive. CDR3 was defined according to IMGT convention as the region running from the second conserved V-encoded cysteine to the conserved J-encoded phenylalanine. In an earlier analysis of roughly 610 of the donors, sequences lacking an unambiguous match to a single V gene segment were excluded. In an earlier analysis of some 590 of the donors, V segments were called functional above 56.7% productive rearrangements and were called segregating when the between-donor standard deviation exceeded 5%. A statistical classification framework was built for diagnosing cytomegalovirus status from the catalog of TCR beta chain sequences. V and J gene assignment, in a later analysis, came from comparing TCR nucleotide sequences with IMGT/GENE-DB human TR gene sequences. The TCRdist pipeline was used in a later analysis to assign CDR3 sequences and most-parsimonious VDJ recombination scenarios. In a later analysis, every TCR beta chain was defined by the combination of its CDR3 amino acid sequence and its V-gene family, and reads without a unique V-gene family were dropped. In a later analysis, approximately 590 highly shared, low-generation-probability nucleotide sequences were removed to address suspected cross-contamination and a sequencing artifact. A later analysis calculated a clonal expansion index for each public chain from normalized within-repertoire ranks of inferred template counts. A later analysis computed generation probabilities with a VDJ recombination model fitted to out-of-frame rearrangements, and checked the results against IGoR. Hypergeometric tests were used in a later analysis to score TCR-TCR, TCR-HLA and TCR-CMV co-occurrence, with a repertoire-size bias correction applied to the TCR pairs. In a later analysis, false discovery rates were estimated by permuting HLA or CMV assignments 20 times. In a later analysis, co-occurring TCRs were grouped with DBSCAN, and TCRdist sequence similarity was added when clustering was performed within HLA-allele-positive subsets. For co-occurrence clustering, repertoires with fewer than 30,000 or more than 120,000 public chains were excluded, along with several repertoires with anomalous nucleotide sharing. As stored in TCRdb, this immuneACCESS dataset retains in-frame rearrangements with V and J assigned. A fraction of the clones does not appear; measured against another copy, unresolved V genes explain less than half of the discrepancy, and the remainder lacks a known reason. That table supplies the V and J calls and clone size; D and trimming were determined from the DNA. Counted in this sample were 150,000 to 250,000 clones; 70% to 80% of them appeared once. Jointly, the top ten make up over 1.5% of the sample.

The cohort was made up of approximately 670 healthy bone marrow donors. At the time of sampling, every cohort member was nominally healthy, though immune exposures that went unrecorded were likely present. The donor was CMV seropositive and was included in the group of approximately 310 seropositive cohort members. A peripheral blood sample was provided by each donor, and peripheral blood mononuclear cells were used for TCR beta sequencing. The Qiagen DNeasy Blood Extraction Kit was used to extract genomic DNA from the blood cell samples. About this clone: The clone's antigen remains unknown. Qualities for individual bases were not recorded, and no much larger clone is one base off.

From V the trimming removes 1 base and from J it removes 3 bases, while the gene matches leave 14 bases of the junction unaccounted for. CDR1 and CDR2, per the germline V gene, are SGHTA and FQGNSA. Spanning cysteine to phenylalanine, the CDR3 consists of 18 amino acids. Only CDR3 DNA is held: 54 bases, read in frame from base 1. This clonotype originated in a girl aged 5 to 17 in good health and CMV-seropositive. The chain links TRBV7-2 with TRBJ2-7; TRBD2 aligns with 8 central bases. Sample: PBMCs. The sequenced DNA: TGTGCCAGCAGCTTAGTATCCTCTACAACTAGCGGATACTACGAGCAGTACTTC. The encoded protein is CASSLVSSTTSGYYEQYF.